This T cell receptor beta chain was recorded in a study of regulatory T cells in long-lasting Graves disease (dated by TCRdb to about 2021). Broadly, across the study: Antithyroid drugs had been taken for less than 3 months by newly diagnosed Graves' disease patients. Peripheral blood TCR sequencing and RNA sequencing compared persistent Graves' disease patients with newly diagnosed Graves' disease patients. TCR sequencing covered some 13 persistent and 20 or so newly diagnosed Graves' disease patients, 33 samples in total. The study took place in China and was registered as a clinical trial.

Taken with the paper, the label for time point translates to: newly diagnosed GD, antithyroid drugs for less than 3 months. For both TCR sequencing and RNA sequencing, RNA was extracted from PBMCs in TRIzol. The diagnosis of Graves' disease was made according to American Thyroid Association guidelines. Patients were recruited from an endocrinology department in Xi'an, China. Each patient gave about 10 milliliters of peripheral blood, collected in an EDTA anticoagulant tube. Ficoll Paque Plus density gradient separation was used to isolate PBMCs, and no further T cell sorting was done. RNA quality was checked with an Agilent 2100 Bioanalyzer and agarose gel, and concentration with a NanoDrop 2000. The germline V gene provides CDR1 SGHRS and CDR2 YFSETQ. The junction shows trimming of 2 bases on V and 9 bases on J, plus 15 bases between the germline ends. The CDR3 runs 13 residues from the cysteine to the phenylalanine. The sequence is cut down to CDR3 DNA, 39 bases in frame from base 1.

This clonotype was counted at least ten times. Its binding antigen is unknown. Base qualities were left out, and no much larger clone turns up one base away. Receptor amplification or capture employed multiplex PCR. Sequencer: Illumina HiSeq 4000. To build TCR beta libraries, CDR3 regions were amplified by Arm-PCR using iRepertoire HTBI primers. Gel purification was performed on PCR products prior to sequencing. On the study's bioinformatics: Gene usage analysis of CDR3 amino acid clonotypes relied on the approximately 62 TRBV and about 15 TRBJ segments identified across samples. COPE and FqMerger were used to merge filtered high-quality paired reads into contigs. BLAST was used to align contigs to the IMGT TRBV, TRBD and TRBJ reference genes, and CDR3 was defined following IMGT. Any clonotype with a frequency above 0.1% was classified as a highly expanded clone. Shannon entropy served as the measure of repertoire diversity, while the Gini coefficient captured V-J evenness. Public clonotypes were defined as clonotypes shared by more than one individual. TCRdb reprocessed the public reads (quality trimming at Q25 with fastp, clone calling with MiXCR) and kept in-frame beta chains. Rows are combined by CDR3 protein, so each entry shows the most common genes and DNA. The V and J calls follow TCRdb's processing rather than the paper's. The sample table shows roughly 420,000 distinct CDR3 sequences, and less than 15% are seen once. The ten largest account for approximately 17% of the sample.

Study-wide findings and limitations: Sequencing and analysis were restricted to the TCR beta chain. Lower TCR Shannon entropy and fewer highly expanded clones were observed in persistent Graves' disease patients than in newly diagnosed patients, which suggested clonal expansion. The authors noted that the small sample size was a limitation that may lower accuracy. Persistent disease showed preferential use of TRBV28, TRBJ1-2 and TRBJ2-5, whereas newly diagnosed disease favored TRBV20-1 and TRBJ2-1. A larger number of public clonotypes was shared among persistent patients (about 2,700) than among newly diagnosed patients (roughly 970). Because the primary lesion, thyroid tissue, could not be accessed, the study looked at peripheral blood alone.

This sample was shared with a second study, whose subject was T cells in Graves' hyperthyroidism and ophthalmopathy. From that second study: Stable Graves' hyperthyroidism was defined as the absence of progression to ophthalmopathy over 18 months of follow-up. Hyperthyroidism patients were newly diagnosed, with disease duration under 2 months, and aged 18 to 65 years. Exclusion was applied to patients with uncontrolled infections, other autoimmune diseases, pregnancy or lactation. Diagnoses relied on clinical symptoms, serum thyroxine and TRAb, thyroid ultrasound and orbital computed tomography. The TCR CDR3 was subjected to a first round of RT-PCR using the HTBI primer set and the Qiagen OneStep RT-PCR kit. Blood samples also contained most of the expanded thyroid clonotypes (frequency above 0.001), which suggests that blood repertoires may reflect thyroid immune responses. In cross-validation, a model built on a 13 V-J signature told ophthalmopathy apart from stable hyperthyroidism with 85% to 90% sensitivity and around 84% specificity, and in testing the same model reached 80%/75%. During validation, the model predicted progression to ophthalmopathy a median of roughly 7.1 months ahead of onset, with approximately 70% sensitivity and roughly 72% specificity. To identify distinguishing TCR V-J signatures, a discovery cohort of some 100 patients was used, comprising 43 with Graves' ophthalmopathy and some 60 with stable Graves' hyperthyroidism. Prospective prediction of ophthalmopathy was tested in an independent validation cohort consisting of about 19 hyperthyroidism patients and some 15 patients who later progressed to ophthalmopathy. The 100 or so discovery patients were divided at random into training and test sets in a 7:3 ratio. In addition, the study compared T-cell repertoires in thyroid tissue and in blood from roughly six Graves' hyperthyroidism patients. Following sampling, methimazole starting at 30 mg daily was given to hyperthyroidism patients, and high-dose intravenous methylprednisolone was given to ophthalmopathy patients. The libraries were constructed in a second round of multiplex PCR and then size-selected and purified. Paired-end sequencing of the libraries was performed with 100 bp reads on an Illumina HiSeq2000. Raw data were processed with SOAPnuke, discarding reads with adapters, uncalled bases, mean Phred below 15, or no exact constant-primer or identifier match. High-quality paired reads were merged with COPE v1.2.5, and unique nucleotide sequences were defined as clonotypes. Clonotypes were aligned to IMGT TRBV, TRBD and TRBJ reference segments using MiTCR v1.1. The analysis was restricted to V-J combinations with a frequency above 0.0001, which together covered 99% to 99.2% of the repertoires. The TCS score was defined as F50 (clonal expansion) divided by E x V (chaos), with BLOSUM62-based TCRdist calculated between CDR3 peptides within each V-J. Welch's t-statistics and random forest reduced approximately 520 V-J features to about 13, which were used in a naive Bayes classifier (R e1071). Sample size was not statistically predetermined, and investigators were not blinded to group allocation. The paper describes TCR Vbeta CDR3 sequencing of roughly 130 peripheral blood samples, made up of 43 ophthalmopathy patients, approximately 73 hyperthyroidism patients and some 17 progressor patients.

This clonotype was sampled from a woman between 45 and 65 years old with Graves disease. Donor details come from another sample of the same person, matched by shared clones. The chain is assembled from TRBV5-1 and TRBJ2-7; perhaps TRBD1 is the D gene, with 6 bases matching. The sequencing used peripheral blood mononuclear cells (PBMCs), collected at new diagnosis, from a patient treated with antithyroid drugs. The nucleotide sequence reads TGCGCCAGCAGCTTAGTTCACAGGGAAGTGCAGTACTTC. It specifies CASSLVHREVQYF.